Listed here is a single TCR beta chain. The antigen remains unidentified. V lost 2 bases and J lost 1, with 12 bases in between. Germline V lookup: CDR1 SGHDT, CDR2 YYEEEE. This CDR3 has 16 amino acids. This entry is derived from a study of T cell responses to AZD1222 COVID-19 vaccine. Study observations and caveats: Only 5 to 7 AZD1222 recipients were seropositive at baseline. Most donors were white British and more were female, and clonal diversity was possibly underestimated.

TCRdb's table, derived via immunoSEQ multiplex PCR, lists solely in-frame clones and lacks some. The data hold 98,000 or so clones, with over 75% observed a single time. V and J are TRBV5-6 and TRBJ2-2; a possible D gene is TRBD2 (5 bases). The specimen was peripheral blood, collected on day 0 of AZD1222 vaccination. The TCR originated in an adult in good health. DNA of the CDR3: TGTGCCAGCAGCTTCACTGGACGGGGGAACACCGGGGAGCTGTTTTTT. The encoded protein is CASSFTGRGNTGELFF.